Shown below are 17 T cell receptor beta chains from a single sample sequenced in a study of T-cell memory formation after mild COVID-19. TCRdb redid the calling of the 5' RACE reads with MiXCR, one entry per CDR3 protein. The sample contains 150,000 to 200,000 distinct CDR3 sequences, around 10% of which appear only once. The sample was PBMCs or a T cell subset sorted from them (not recorded which). Receptors originate from a man aged 18-30 years who had mild COVID-19 (a few samples of this study predate the infection). Cell type and time point are not known.

V usage is TRBV20-1 and J usage is TRBJ2-6, with TRBD2 identical over 7 bases. Losses at the gene ends were 2 bases for V and 2 bases for J; bases not matched to a gene: 3. Germline V gene data show CDR1 as DFQATT and CDR2 as SNEGSKA (reference sequence). The CDR3 runs to 15 residues. The CDR3 region has the DNA TGCAGTGCTAGATTCGCGGGGGCTGGGGCCAACGTCCTGACTTTC. This sequence encodes CSARFAGAGANVLTF.

The V gene is TRBV7-9, the J gene TRBJ1-1; D call uncertain. Germline CDR1 SEHNR, CDR2 FQNEAQ (reference sequence). CDR3 size: 14 residues. V lost 2 bases and J lost 0, with 7 bases in between. The DNA for the CDR3 is TGTGCCAGCAGCTTATCCCCTCTGAACACTGAAGCTTTCTTT. This gives the protein CASSLSPLNTEAFF.

This clonotype has just one count. The chain joins TRBV7-2 to TRBJ1-2; D call uncertain. CDR1 is SGHTA and CDR2 is FQGNSA in the germline V gene. The CDR3 is 19 amino acids. V was cut by 1 base and J by 1 base, with 22 bases left in between. Here the CDR3 DNA reads TGTGCCAGCAGCTTAGTAGTTGAGTTAAGCGCACAGCGTAACTATGGCTACACCTTC. Translation: CASSLVVELSAQRNYGYTF.

This clonotype was seen ten or more times. The CDR3 region has the DNA TGCGCCAGCAGCTTGGGGGACAAAGTCAATGAGCAGTTCTTC. It specifies CASSLGDKVNEQFF. V usage is TRBV5-1 and J usage is TRBJ2-1, with D perhaps matching TRBD1 (6 bases). The CDR3 totals 14 residues. Germline assignment: CDR1 SGHRS and CDR2 YFSETQ. V was shortened by 0 bases and J by 6 bases, with 10 bases between the two germline ends. Supplemented by reference TRBV5-1 and TRBJ2-1, the full variable domain reads KAGVTQTPRYLIKTRGQQVTLSCSPISGHRSVSWYQQTPGQGLQFLFEYFSETQRNKGNFPGRFSGRQFSNSRSEMNVSTLELGDSALYLCASSLGDKVNEQFFGPGTRLTVL.

The chain joins TRBV10-3 to TRBJ1-2; TRBD1 might be the D (5 bases). V was trimmed by 0 bases and J by 3 bases, leaving 14 bases between them. The CDR3 extends over 16 amino acids. Germline V CDR1 and CDR2: ENHRY, SYGVKD. The CDR3 reads CAISESAGIVDYGYTF. As DNA, the CDR3 is TGTGCCATCAGTGAGTCGGCAGGGATTGTTGACTATGGCTACACCTTC.

This clonotype was seen a handful of times. The chain joins TRBV5-1 to TRBJ2-7; D perhaps matches TRBD2 (5 bases). The length of the CDR3 is 14 residues. V shed 4 bases and J shed 0 bases, with 11 bases lying between them. The V gene's germline CDR1 is SGHRS and CDR2 YFSETQ. CDR3 DNA: TGCGCCAGCAGCCCGGATCGGGGCTCCTACGAGCAGTACGTC. The encoded protein is CASSPDRGSYEQYV.

V and J are TRBV7-8 and TRBJ2-1, with 9 bases identical to TRBD2. V lost 1 base, J lost 9 bases, and 10 bases stayed unmatched. The CDR3 runs to 16 residues. Germline loops: CDR1 SGHVS, CDR2 FQNEAQ. The CDR3 DNA is TGTGCCAGCAGCTTAGTCACTGGCGGGGGGGCCCGTGAGCAGTTCTTC. It is translated as CASSLVTGGGAREQFF.

This clonotype was found a few times. This chain uses TRBV6-1 with TRBJ2-1; TRBD1 matches at 10 bases. There are 13 residues in the CDR3. V was pared by 4 bases and J by 9 bases, with 3 bases of the junction left unmatched. Germline CDR1 reads MNHNS; CDR2 reads SASEGT. The DNA for the CDR3 is TGTGCCAGCAGTGGGGACAGGGGAAGTGAGCAGTTCTTC. Its protein product is CASSGDRGSEQFF.

The J gene is TRBJ1-6, the V gene TRBV19, with unresolved D. Trimming stripped 8 bases from V and 12 bases from J, with 11 bases between. This CDR3 region has 11 residues. Germline lookup yields CDR1 LNHDA and CDR2 SQIVND (reference sequence). The CDR3 nucleotides read TGTGCCAGTGGGCCGACGGGACCCCTCCACTTT. Amino acid sequence: CASGPTGPLHF.

The chain carries TRBV9 and TRBJ1-5; 7 positions agree with TRBD1. Germline V CDR1 and CDR2: SGDLS, YYNGEE. The CDR3 consists of 19 residues. The junction had 13 bases not matched to a gene; V was cut back by 0 bases and J by 1 base. CDR3 in DNA: TGTGCCAGCAGCGTAGCGGGCCAGGGGGAAGGGCGGAGCAATCAGCCCCAGCATTTT. This gives the protein CASSVAGQGEGRSNQPQHF.

The chain combines TRBV5-5 with TRBJ2-7; D gene unclear. The V gene lost 0 bases and the J gene lost 4 bases, with 5 bases spanning the gap. CDR3 length: 12 amino acids. Germline CDR1 and CDR2: SGHKS and YYEKEE (reference sequence). Here the CDR3 reads CASSLGLYEQYV. The DNA for the CDR3 is TGTGCCAGCAGCTTGGGGCTTTACGAGCAGTACGTC.

This clonotype was detected a few times. The junction departs from the called germline gene at one end, perhaps through a read error. Here the CDR3 DNA reads TGTGCCAGCAGTCACACCGGGAAAGAGAACTTC. Translation: CASSHTGKENF. The V and J genes are TRBV6-2 or TRBV6-3 and TRBJ2-1; tentative D call: TRBD2 (5 bases). The V gene's germline CDR1 is MNHEY and CDR2 SVGEGT. The length of the CDR3 is 11 residues.

The V gene is TRBV2, the J gene TRBJ2-7, with D perhaps TRBD2 (6 bases). This CDR3 has 13 amino acids. Germline V gene lookup returns CDR1 SNHLY and CDR2 FYNNEI. Trimming pared 6 bases from V and 3 bases from J, leaving 12 bases between. CDR3 sequence reads: CASSPRELYEQYV. DNA of the CDR3: TGTGCCAGCAGCCCCCGGGAGCTCTACGAGCAGTACGTC.

The table lists this clonotype with a few counts. The genes are TRBV2 and TRBJ1-4; 9 bases line up with TRBD1. CDR1 is SNHLY, CDR2 FYNNEI, per germline. Trimming at V came to 4 bases and at J to 10 bases, leaving 7 bases not matched to a gene. The CDR3 extends over 14 amino acids. The CDR3 spells CASSVQGARGKLFF. The CDR3 coding sequence is TGTGCCAGCAGTGTACAGGGGGCCCGGGGAAAACTGTTTTTT. The full variable domain, completed using reference TRBV2 and TRBJ1-4, is EPEVTQTPSHQVTQMGQEVILRCVPISNHLYFYWYRQILGQKVEFLVSFYNNEISEKSEIFDDQFSVERPDGSNFTLKIRSTKLEDSAMYFCASSVQGARGKLFFGSGTQLSVL.

This clonotype was counted only a few times. The J gene is TRBJ2-1, the V gene TRBV29-1; D possibly corresponds to TRBD2 (5 bases). There are 13 residues in the CDR3. Germline CDR1 reads SQVTM; CDR2 reads ANQGSEA. With 0 bases removed from V and 7 bases from J, the gap between germline ends came to 10 bases. The CDR3, as DNA: TGCAGCGTTGAAGATCAGCCGGGAAATGAGCAGTTCTTC. It is translated as CSVEDQPGNEQFF.

V and J are TRBV29-1 and TRBJ1-1; the D is unclear. Germline V gene lookup returns CDR1 SQVTM and CDR2 ANQGSEA. The V end was cut by 0 bases, the J end by 5 bases, with 10 bases between. The length of the CDR3 is 13 residues. CDR3 in amino acids: CSVEDWRPTEAFF. DNA of the CDR3: TGCAGCGTTGAAGATTGGAGGCCGACTGAAGCTTTCTTT.

The chain combines TRBV5-1 with TRBJ2-5, with 7 bases matching TRBD2. This CDR3 contains 14 residues. The germline V gene has CDR1 SGHRS and CDR2 YFSETQ. With V trimmed by 4 bases and J by 1 base, 4 bases remained unmatched. The CDR3, as DNA: TGCGCCAGCAGCCACGGGACTACCCAAGAGACCCAGTACTTC. The encoded protein is CASSHGTTQETQYF.